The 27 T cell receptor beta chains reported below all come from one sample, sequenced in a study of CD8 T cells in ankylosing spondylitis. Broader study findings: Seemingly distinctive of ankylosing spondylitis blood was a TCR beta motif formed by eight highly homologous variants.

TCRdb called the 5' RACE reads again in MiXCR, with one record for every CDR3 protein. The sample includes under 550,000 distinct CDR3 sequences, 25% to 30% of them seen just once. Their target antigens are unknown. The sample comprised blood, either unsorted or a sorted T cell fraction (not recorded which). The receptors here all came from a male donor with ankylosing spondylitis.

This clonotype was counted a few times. CDR3 coding DNA: TGTGCCAGCAGCCCTCACTACGGGGTTAATGAAAAACTGTTTTTT. It codes for CASSPHYGVNEKLFF. The chain has TRBV12-3 or TRBV12-4 and TRBJ1-4; D not certain. V gave up 6 bases and J gave up 4 bases, with 15 bases separating them. CDR3 length equals 15 residues.

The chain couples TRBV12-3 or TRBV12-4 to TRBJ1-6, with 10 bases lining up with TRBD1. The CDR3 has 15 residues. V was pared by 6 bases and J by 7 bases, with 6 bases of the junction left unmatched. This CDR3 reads CASSPGTGVNSPLHF. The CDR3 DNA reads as TGTGCCAGCAGCCCGGGGACAGGGGTAAATTCACCCCTCCACTTT.

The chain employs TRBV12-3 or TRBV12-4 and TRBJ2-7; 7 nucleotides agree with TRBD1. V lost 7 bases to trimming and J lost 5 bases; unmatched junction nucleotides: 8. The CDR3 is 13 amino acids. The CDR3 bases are TGTGCCAGCACCCCGGATGACAGGGACGAGCAGTACTTC. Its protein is CASTPDDRDEQYF.

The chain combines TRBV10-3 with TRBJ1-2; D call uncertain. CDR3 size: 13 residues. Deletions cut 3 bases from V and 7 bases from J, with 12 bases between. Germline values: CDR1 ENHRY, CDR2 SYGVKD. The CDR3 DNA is TGTGCCATCAGTGACAGGAATCTAGTTGGCTACACCTTC. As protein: CAISDRNLVGYTF.

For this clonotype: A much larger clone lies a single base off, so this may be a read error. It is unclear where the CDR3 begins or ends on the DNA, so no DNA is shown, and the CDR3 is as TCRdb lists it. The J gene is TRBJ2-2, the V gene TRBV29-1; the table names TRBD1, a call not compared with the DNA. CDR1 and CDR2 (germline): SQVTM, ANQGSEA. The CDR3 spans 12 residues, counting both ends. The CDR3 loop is CSVGQGTGELIF.

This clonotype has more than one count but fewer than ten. The CDR3 here is CASRWGGGSNQPQHF. In DNA form, the CDR3 reads TGTGCCAGCAGATGGGGGGGGGGTAGCAATCAGCCCCAGCATTTT. The rearrangement uses TRBV27 and TRBJ1-5; D perhaps matches TRBD1 (5 bases). The V end lost 6 bases, the J end lost 0 bases, and 12 bases lay between the germline ends. The germline gives CDR1 MNHEY, CDR2 SMNVEV (reference sequence). The CDR3 has 15 amino acids.

The CDR3 reads CSARAPAGYSNQPQHF. The CDR3 DNA reads as TGCAGTGCTAGAGCTCCTGCAGGCTATAGCAATCAGCCCCAGCATTTT. The chain uses TRBV20-1 and TRBJ1-5; D remains unclear. The V end lost 1 base, the J end lost 0 bases, and 13 bases lay between the germline ends. In germline, CDR1 is DFQATT, CDR2 SNEGSKA (reference sequence). The CDR3 covers 16 residues.

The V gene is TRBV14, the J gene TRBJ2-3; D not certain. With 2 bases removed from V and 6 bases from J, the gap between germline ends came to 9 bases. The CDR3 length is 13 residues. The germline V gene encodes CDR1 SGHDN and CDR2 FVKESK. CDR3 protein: CASSQRSMDTQYF. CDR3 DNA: TGTGCCAGCAGCCAACGTTCTATGGATACGCAGTATTTT.

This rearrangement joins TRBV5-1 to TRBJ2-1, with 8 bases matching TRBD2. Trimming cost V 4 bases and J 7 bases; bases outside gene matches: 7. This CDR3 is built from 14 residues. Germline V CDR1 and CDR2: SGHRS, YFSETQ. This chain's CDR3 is CASSLGTSLNEQFF. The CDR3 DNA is TGCGCCAGCAGCCTCGGGACTAGTCTGAATGAGCAGTTCTTC. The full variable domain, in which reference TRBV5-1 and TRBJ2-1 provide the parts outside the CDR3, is KAGVTQTPRYLIKTRGQQVTLSCSPISGHRSVSWYQQTPGQGLQFLFEYFSETQRNKGNFPGRFSGRQFSNSRSEMNVSTLELGDSALYLCASSLGTSLNEQFFGPGTRLTVL.

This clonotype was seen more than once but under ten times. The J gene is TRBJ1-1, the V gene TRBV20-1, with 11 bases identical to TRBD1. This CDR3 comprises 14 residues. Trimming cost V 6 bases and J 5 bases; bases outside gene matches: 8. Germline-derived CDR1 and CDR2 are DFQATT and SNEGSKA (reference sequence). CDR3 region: CSAPKRDRGTEAFF. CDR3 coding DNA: TGCAGTGCACCTAAGAGGGACAGGGGGACTGAAGCTTTCTTT.

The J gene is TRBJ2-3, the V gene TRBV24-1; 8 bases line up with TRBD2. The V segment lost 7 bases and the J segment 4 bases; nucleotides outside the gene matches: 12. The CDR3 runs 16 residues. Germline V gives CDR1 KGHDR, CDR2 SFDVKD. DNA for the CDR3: TGTGCCACCAGCGGGGACAAGCGGGAGAAATCAGATACGCAGTATTTT. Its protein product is CATSGDKREKSDTQYF.

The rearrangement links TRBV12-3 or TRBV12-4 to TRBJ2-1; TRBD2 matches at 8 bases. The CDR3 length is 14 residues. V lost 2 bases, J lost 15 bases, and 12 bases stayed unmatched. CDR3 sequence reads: CASSLQSGRGVGFF. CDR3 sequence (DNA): TGTGCCAGCAGTTTACAAAGCGGGAGAGGGGTAGGGTTCTTC.

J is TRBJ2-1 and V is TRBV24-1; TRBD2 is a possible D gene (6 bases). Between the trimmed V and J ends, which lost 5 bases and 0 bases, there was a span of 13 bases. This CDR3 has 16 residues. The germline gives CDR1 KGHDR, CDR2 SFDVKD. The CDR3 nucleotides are TGTGCCACCAGTGCAAGGGCTAGCGCCTCCTACAATGAGCAGTTCTTC. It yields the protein CATSARASASYNEQFF.

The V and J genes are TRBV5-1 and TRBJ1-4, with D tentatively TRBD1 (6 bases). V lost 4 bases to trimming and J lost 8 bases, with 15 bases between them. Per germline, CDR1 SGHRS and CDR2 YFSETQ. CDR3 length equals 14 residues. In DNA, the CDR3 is TGCGCCAGCAGCCTGGACAGTTCGCGCGAAAAACTGTTTTTT. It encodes CASSLDSSREKLFF.

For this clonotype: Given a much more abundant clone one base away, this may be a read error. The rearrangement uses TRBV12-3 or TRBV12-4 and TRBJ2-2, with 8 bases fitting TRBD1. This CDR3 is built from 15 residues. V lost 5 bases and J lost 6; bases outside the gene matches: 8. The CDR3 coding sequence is TGTGCCAGCAGTCCAGGGGGCATGGGCTCCGGGGAGCTGTTTTTT. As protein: CASSPGGMGSGELFF.

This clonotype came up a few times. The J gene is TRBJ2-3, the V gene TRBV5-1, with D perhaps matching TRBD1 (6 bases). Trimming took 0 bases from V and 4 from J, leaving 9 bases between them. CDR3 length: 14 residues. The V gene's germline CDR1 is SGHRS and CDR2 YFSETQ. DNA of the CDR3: TGCGCCAGCAGCTTGGACAGGGCGGCAGATACGCAGTATTTT. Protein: CASSLDRAADTQYF.

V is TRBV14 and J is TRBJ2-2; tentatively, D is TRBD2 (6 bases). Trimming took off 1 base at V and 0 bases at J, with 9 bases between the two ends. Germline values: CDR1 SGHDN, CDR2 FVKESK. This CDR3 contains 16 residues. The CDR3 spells CASSQVLAANTGELFF. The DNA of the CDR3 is TGTGCCAGCAGCCAAGTTTTAGCGGCGAACACCGGGGAGCTGTTTTTT.

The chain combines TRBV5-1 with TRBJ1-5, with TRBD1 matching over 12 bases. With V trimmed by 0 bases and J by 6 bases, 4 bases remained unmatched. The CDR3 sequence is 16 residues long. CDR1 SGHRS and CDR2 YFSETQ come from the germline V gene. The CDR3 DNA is TGCGCCAGCAGCTTGGGGGACAGGGGGCCGGGTCAGCCCCAGCATTTT. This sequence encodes CASSLGDRGPGQPQHF.

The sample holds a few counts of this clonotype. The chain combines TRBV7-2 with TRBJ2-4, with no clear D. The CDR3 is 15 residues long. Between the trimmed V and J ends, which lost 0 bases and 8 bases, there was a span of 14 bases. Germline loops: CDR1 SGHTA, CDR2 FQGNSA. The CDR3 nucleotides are TGTGCCAGCAGCTTAGCGGGGAACAGCGATGACATTCAGTACTTC. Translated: CASSLAGNSDDIQYF.

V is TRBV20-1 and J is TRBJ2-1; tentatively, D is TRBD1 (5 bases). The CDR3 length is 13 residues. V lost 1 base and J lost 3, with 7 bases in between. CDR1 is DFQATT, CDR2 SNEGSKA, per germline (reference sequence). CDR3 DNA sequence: TGCAGTGCTAGAGGGACAAACTACAATGAGCAGTTCTTC. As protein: CSARGTNYNEQFF.

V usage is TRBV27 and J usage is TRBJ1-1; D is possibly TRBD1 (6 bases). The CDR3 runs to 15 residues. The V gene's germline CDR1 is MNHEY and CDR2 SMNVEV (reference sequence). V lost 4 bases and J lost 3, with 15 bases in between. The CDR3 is CASSSTGRRYTEAFF. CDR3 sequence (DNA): TGTGCCAGCAGTTCTACAGGGAGGCGGTACACTGAAGCTTTCTTT.

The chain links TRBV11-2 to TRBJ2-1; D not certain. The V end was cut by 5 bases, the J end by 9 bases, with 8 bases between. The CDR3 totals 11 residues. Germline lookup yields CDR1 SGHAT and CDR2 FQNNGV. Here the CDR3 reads CASSTLGEQFF. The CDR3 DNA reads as TGTGCCAGCAGCACCTTGGGTGAGCAGTTCTTC.

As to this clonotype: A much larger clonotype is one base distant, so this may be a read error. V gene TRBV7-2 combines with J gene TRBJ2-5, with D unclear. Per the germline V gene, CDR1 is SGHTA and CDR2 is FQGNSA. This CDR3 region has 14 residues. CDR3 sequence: CASSLVAAQETQCF. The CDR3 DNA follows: TGTGCCAGCAGCTTAGTGGCAGCACAAGAGACCCAGTGCTTC.

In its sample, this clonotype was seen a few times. CDR3 in amino acids: CASSLGSLITEQFF. Here the CDR3 DNA reads TGTGCCAGCAGCTTAGGTAGTTTGATCACTGAGCAGTTCTTC. The V and J genes are TRBV11-2 and TRBJ2-1, with D unresolved. Per germline, CDR1 SGHAT and CDR2 FQNNGV. The length of the CDR3 is 14 residues. The V gene lost 1 base and the J gene lost 9 bases, with 13 bases spanning the gap.

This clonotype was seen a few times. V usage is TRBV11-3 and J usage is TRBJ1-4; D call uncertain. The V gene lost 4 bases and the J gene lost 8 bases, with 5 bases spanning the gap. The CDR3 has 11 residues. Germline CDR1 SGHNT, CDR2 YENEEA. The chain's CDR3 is CASSSREKLFF. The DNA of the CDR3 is TGTGCCAGCAGCTCCCGAGAAAAACTGTTTTTT.

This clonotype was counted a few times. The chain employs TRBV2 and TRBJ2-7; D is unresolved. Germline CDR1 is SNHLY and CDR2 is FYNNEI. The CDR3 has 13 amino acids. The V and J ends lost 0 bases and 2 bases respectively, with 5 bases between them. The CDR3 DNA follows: TGTGCCAGCAGTGAAGCGAGGACCTACGAGCAGTACTTC. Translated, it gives CASSEARTYEQYF.

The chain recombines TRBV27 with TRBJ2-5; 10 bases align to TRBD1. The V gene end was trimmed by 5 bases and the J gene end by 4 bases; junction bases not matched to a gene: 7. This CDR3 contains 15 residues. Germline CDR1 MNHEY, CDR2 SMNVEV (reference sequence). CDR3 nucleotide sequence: TGTGCCAGCAGTCAAAGACAGGGGGCATTAGAGACCCAGTACTTC. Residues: CASSQRQGALETQYF.